This TCR beta chain was sequenced for a study of blood T cell repertoires in COVID-19. Looked up from germline, CDR1 is SQVTM and CDR2 is ANQGSEA. Trimming removed 3 bases from V and 5 bases from J; junction bases left unmatched: 4. The CDR3 contains 13 residues. Here immunoSEQ multiplex PCR was the method, and the copy in TCRdb shows in-frame clones only, minus some. The sample shows fewer than 130,000 clones, roughly four fifths of them seen only once. Sequencing input: peripheral blood. The TCR was taken from a woman in her sixties or seventies with acute or convalescent COVID-19. This chain connects TRBV29-1 to TRBJ2-4; 7 bases match TRBD2. CDR3 coding DNA: TGCAGCGTTGAGGGAGGGGCCCAAAACATTCAGTACTTC. Translation: CSVEGGAQNIQYF.